A single sample gave rise to the 5 T cell receptor beta chains below, sequenced in a study of blood T cell repertoires in COVID-19. Assay used: immunoSEQ multiplex PCR; TCRdb lists only in-frame clones, some missing. This table holds about 160,000 clones, about 85% found once. Sequenced input: peripheral blood. Receptors were obtained from a human donor with acute or convalescent COVID-19. The donor label of this sample is uncertain.

V is TRBV6-5 and J is TRBJ2-3; tentative D call: TRBD1 (5 bases). There are 13 residues in the CDR3. Trimming shortened V by 6 bases and J by 1 base, and 8 bases separated the two germline ends. Germline CDR1 and CDR2: MNHEY and SVGAGI. CDR3 nucleotide sequence: TGTGCCAGCAGGGAGACAGGCACAGATACGCAGTATTTT. It yields the protein CASRETGTDTQYF.

The gene calls are TRBV9 and TRBJ2-1; 10 nucleotides line up with TRBD2. This CDR3 has 16 residues. With V trimmed by 0 bases and J by 10 bases, 10 bases remained unmatched. The germline V gene has CDR1 SGDLS and CDR2 YYNGEE. The CDR3 sequence is CASSVAAQRGGTEQFF. As DNA, the CDR3 is TGTGCCAGCAGCGTAGCCGCGCAGCGGGGGGGTACCGAGCAGTTCTTC.

V usage is TRBV5-1 and J usage is TRBJ2-7; TRBD1 matches 9 bases. Trimming removed 4 bases from V and 6 bases from J; junction bases left unmatched: 8. This CDR3 has 14 residues. Germline V gives CDR1 SGHRS, CDR2 YFSETQ. The CDR3 nucleotides are TGCGCCAGCAGCCTTCCCGGGACAGGGCTCGAGCAGTACTTC. Residues: CASSLPGTGLEQYF.

This chain uses TRBV6-5 with TRBJ2-7; 8 nucleotides align to TRBD1. CDR1 is MNHEY, CDR2 SVGAGI, per germline. With 6 bases clipped from V and 4 bases from J, the junction kept 8 bases outside the gene matches. The CDR3 spans 14 residues. CDR3 in amino acids: CASRRTGLGYEQYF. The CDR3 nucleotides read TGTGCCAGCAGAAGGACAGGGCTAGGATACGAGCAGTACTTC.

The table lists this clone with a few counts. This rearrangement joins TRBV2 to TRBJ2-2; D possibly corresponds to TRBD1 (7 bases). This CDR3 region has 14 residues. V shed 7 bases and J shed 3 bases, with 12 bases lying between them. Germline CDR1 SNHLY, CDR2 FYNNEI. Here the CDR3 DNA reads TGTGCCAGCACGCGGGACAGACACACCGGGGAGCTGTTTTTT. Protein product: CASTRDRHTGELFF.